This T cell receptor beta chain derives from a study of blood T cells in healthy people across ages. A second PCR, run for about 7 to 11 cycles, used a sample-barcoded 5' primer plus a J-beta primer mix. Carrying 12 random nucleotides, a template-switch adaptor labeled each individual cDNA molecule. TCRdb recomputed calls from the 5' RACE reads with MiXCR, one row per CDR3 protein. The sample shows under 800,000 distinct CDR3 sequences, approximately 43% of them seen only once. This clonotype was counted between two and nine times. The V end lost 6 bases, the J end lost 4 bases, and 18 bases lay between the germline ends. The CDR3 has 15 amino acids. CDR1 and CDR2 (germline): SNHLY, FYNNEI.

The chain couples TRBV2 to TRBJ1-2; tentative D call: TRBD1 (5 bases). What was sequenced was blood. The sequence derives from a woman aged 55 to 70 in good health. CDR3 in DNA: TGTGCCAGCAGGGGGACGCAGGACACGCGCTATGGCTACACCTTC. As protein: CASRGTQDTRYGYTF.